This entry features one T cell receptor beta chain sequence. What antigen it recognizes has not been identified. It has no much larger one-base neighbor in the sample; base qualities were not kept. In total, 600 or so healthy bone marrow donors made up the cohort. All cohort members were sampled while nominally healthy, although unrecorded immune exposures were likely present. The donor tested CMV seronegative and was one of the 352 seronegative cohort members. Every donor gave a peripheral blood sample, and the peripheral blood mononuclear cells from that sample were used for TCR beta sequencing. The Qiagen DNeasy Blood Extraction Kit was used to extract genomic DNA from the blood cell samples. The data are from a study of cytomegalovirus exposure and HLA in healthy donors (dated by TCRdb to about 2017). Concerning the study at large: An earlier analysis of several hundred of the donors reported about 250 Gb of sequence data and about 100 million unique TCR beta sequences from around 200 million T cells. Among the roughly 400 genotyped donors, about 85% belonged to the genetic ancestry cluster associated with self-reported Caucasian donors. Every discovery cohort repertoire had been produced on one sequencing platform. An early release covering roughly 640 HLA-typed donors comprised about 300 gigabases of sequencing data and tens of millions of unique TCR sequences. In a later genetic analysis, genome-wide SNP genotypes for about 55% of the roughly 700 donors were used, and that subset was treated as a discovery cohort. In addition to the first cohort of around 670 subjects, a separate validation cohort of 120 different subjects was used. An earlier analysis of approximately 640 of the donors applied high-throughput TCR beta sequencing to assess whether each TCR beta V gene segment acted as functional or pseudogenic. Donor age, sex, ethnicity and CMV serostatus were collected together with the repertoire data. The study used immunosequencing to profile the T cell repertoires of around 600 subjects and linked those repertoires to cytomegalovirus serostatus. Typing coverage differed by locus: A, B, C, DRB1 and DQB1 were typed in roughly 629-640 donors, DQA1 in 500 to 550, DPA1 in 606, and DPB1 in 472. HLA typing covered class I and class II loci at four-digit resolution. Rather than using new phenotypic data, the later analysis identified candidate immune exposures from TCR beta sequences and from how often those sequences occurred across donors. The aim of the study was to test whether cataloging public T cell receptors could identify signatures of past pathogen exposure. Across under 500 genotyped donors of the cohort, an average of approximately 240,000 unique TCR beta nucleotide sequences per donor were sequenced, and 15% to 20% of those sequences were non-productive. A later analysis re-analyzed previously published TCR beta repertoires from 660 or so donors and added high-resolution HLA genotyping to study TCR occurrence patterns. Because of strong linkage in the cohort, five DR-DQ haplotypes were treated as single units for association and clustering. The study combined high-throughput TCR immunosequencing, statistical association of individual TCRs with disease status, and machine learning to predict cytomegalovirus infection status. Broader findings and caveats from the paper: According to a later analysis, parvovirus B19, influenza, CMV and Epstein-Barr virus appeared linked to several top co-occurrence clusters. The study listed 150 to 200 TCR beta chains as associated with cytomegalovirus. In a later analysis, more than 15,000 TCR beta sequences were associated with specific HLA alleles at a false discovery rate of 0.05. A further reported finding was that TCR beta sequences accurately predicted the HLA-A and HLA-B alleles for most subjects in the first cohort. Most CMV-associated TCR beta chains appeared to be HLA-restricted in a later analysis, and the HLA associations seemed to be driven largely by CMV exposure. Roughly uniform sequencing depth across donors was assumed in presence/absence analyses, although this assumption may not hold. The only immune exposure information available for the cohort was CMV serostatus. A later analysis found that HLA-associated TCR beta chains were more clonally expanded and had lower generation probabilities than equally common non-associated chains. A later analysis found that TCR association rates varied across HLA loci, with DRB1 alleles showing the most associated TCRs and HLA-C alleles the fewest. Because HLA typing was missing for some donors at each locus, association tests included only the typed subset. Assigning TCR associations to individual alleles was difficult when HLA alleles, especially DR and DQ, strongly co-occurred. The authors suggested that the approach could potentially be extended to other disease states and immunological phenotypes. Linkage disequilibrium might explain the correlated functional status among segregating V segments, but an unknown experimental factor could not be ruled out. Cytomegalovirus status was reported to be diagnosed by the classifier with high specificity and sensitivity in both the original and validation cohorts. Broadly in line with IMGT annotations, most TCR beta V segments showed up in productive rearrangements about 87% or about 30% of the time in an earlier analysis of around 600 of the donors. In this cohort, only TCR beta chains were sequenced, and detectable features were limited by the absence of alpha or paired-chain data. In a later genetic analysis, a missense DCLRE1C variant was associated with V-gene and J-gene trimming of TCR beta chains, and the association was replicated in an independent cohort. Across donors, most TCR sequences were observed very rarely, whereas some public TCRs were present in many individuals. Three of the identified cytomegalovirus-associated TCR beta chains were confirmed in vitro to be specific for cytomegalovirus antigens. The sequencing pipeline was judged likely to have produced a cluster of highly shared sequence variants as a technical artifact. In a later genetic analysis, fewer N-insertions in productive TCRs were reported among donors in an Asian-associated ancestry cluster than the 666-donor mean. Because counts were too low, around 18 rarely observed V segments, including chromosome 9 orphons, were left out of the earlier analysis of 500 to 750 of the donors.

The receptor library was made with the immunoSEQ multiplex PCR assay. For the multiplex PCR, a mixture combining 60 forward primers for TCR Vbeta segments and 13 reverse primers for TCR Jbeta segments was used. The CDR3 region of rearranged TCR beta genes was amplified from genomic DNA by a multiplex PCR assay. Amplified TCR beta libraries were sequenced as 87-base-pair reads on the Illumina HiSeq System. As for the authors' bioinformatics: In a later analysis, around 80 million unique TCR beta chains were counted across the approximately 640 repertoires, and about 10 million of these chains were shared by at least two donors. Raw reads were error-corrected and collapsed into unique sequences with a nearest-neighbor algorithm that merged closely related sequences to remove PCR and sequencing errors. To assign V, D and J gene segments, CDR3 sequences were aligned to IMGT reference sequences. Each retained sequence needed at least a six-nucleotide match to both a V gene segment and a J gene segment. A rearrangement counted as productive if the CDR3 had no stop codons and remained in frame with V and J, and every other rearrangement counted as non-productive. Following IMGT convention, CDR3 was defined as the stretch from the second conserved V-encoded cysteine up to the conserved J-encoded phenylalanine. In an earlier analysis of more than 550 of the donors, sequences lacking an unambiguous match to a single V gene segment were excluded. In an earlier analysis of several hundred of the donors, V segments were called functional above 56.7% productive rearrangements and were called segregating when the between-donor standard deviation exceeded 5%. A statistical classification framework was built for diagnosing cytomegalovirus status from the catalog of TCR beta chain sequences. A later analysis assigned V and J genes by comparing TCR nucleotide sequences with IMGT/GENE-DB human TR gene sequences. In a later analysis, CDR3 sequences and most-parsimonious VDJ recombination scenarios were assigned using the TCRdist pipeline. In a later analysis, each TCR beta chain was defined by its CDR3 amino acid sequence together with its V-gene family, and reads without a unique V-gene family were excluded. A later analysis removed 500 to 600 highly shared, low-generation-probability nucleotide sequences to deal with suspected cross-contamination and a sequencing artifact. A later analysis calculated a clonal expansion index for each public chain from normalized within-repertoire ranks of inferred template counts. In a later analysis, generation probabilities were computed with a VDJ recombination model fitted to out-of-frame rearrangements, and the resulting probabilities were checked against IGoR. In a later analysis, TCR-TCR, TCR-HLA and TCR-CMV co-occurrence was scored with hypergeometric tests, and a repertoire-size bias correction was applied to TCR pairs. In a later analysis, false discovery rates were estimated by permuting HLA or CMV assignments 20 times. In a later analysis, co-occurring TCRs were grouped using DBSCAN, and TCRdist sequence similarity was added for clustering within HLA-allele-positive subsets. Repertoires with fewer than 30,000 or more than 120,000 public chains, plus five repertoires with anomalous nucleotide sharing, were excluded from co-occurrence clustering. TCRdb provides this immuneACCESS table in a form limited to in-frame rearrangements. Some clones are lacking; in checked studies, under half of them reflect an unresolved V gene, and why the rest are absent is not known. For V, J and clone size, that table is used; D and trimming come from the DNA. Counted in this sample were some 150,000 clones; approximately 80% of them appeared once. The ten biggest clones cover under 2% of the sample.

The receptor was isolated from a woman in her thirties or forties in good health and CMV-seronegative. Sequenced material: PBMCs.

The CDR3 has the sequence CAISEGTGVYGYTF. Here is the DNA: TGTGCCATCAGTGAAGGGACAGGGGTTTATGGCTACACCTTC. The sequence joins TRBV10-3 to TRBJ1-2, and 10 bases in between align with TRBD1. The CDR3 numbers 14 residues from cysteine through phenylalanine. Only CDR3 DNA remains: 42 bases, in frame from the first base. The germline V gene specifies ENHRY as CDR1 and SYGVKD as CDR2. Relative to germline, V is missing 3 bases and J is missing 5 bases, with 3 bases of the junction outside any gene match.